The clone carrying this T cell receptor (beta chain) was seen a handful of times. Its antigen is not known. This record belongs to a study of CD8 T cells in ankylosing spondylitis. Broader study findings: It appeared that ankylosing spondylitis blood was characterized by a TCR beta motif of 8 or 9 highly homologous variants. CD8+ disease-linked clones were present at relatively low frequencies in blood.

The germline V gene has CDR1 SNHLY and CDR2 FYNNEI. The CDR3 consists of 14 residues. V was clipped by 0 bases and J by 6 bases, with 6 bases between them. In TCRdb, the 5' RACE reads were re-called with MiXCR into one record per CDR3 protein. Seen here are about 700,000 distinct CDR3 sequences, around 19% observed once, and the top ten hold around 19%. What was sequenced was blood, either unsorted or a sorted T cell fraction (not recorded which). The gene calls are TRBV2 and TRBJ1-6; D unresolved. This TCR came from a male donor with ankylosing spondylitis. The CDR3 DNA reads as TGTGCCAGCAGTGAAGCGTGGGGTAATTCACCCCTCCACTTT. The encoded protein is CASSEAWGNSPLHF.